This T cell receptor (beta chain) emerged from a study of response to subunit inactivated influenza vaccine. This clonotype was picked up many times. The antigen is unknown. TCRdb re-analysed the RT-PCR reads in MiXCR, keeping a single row per CDR3 protein. The profile covers about 830,000 distinct CDR3 sequences, with 15% to 20% appearing a single time and about a tenth taken by the ten largest. Study findings and constraints: Authors suggested few new T cells are recruited by each seasonal influenza vaccination.

Germline V gene lookup returns CDR1 KGHDR and CDR2 SFDVKD. The CDR3 consists of 13 residues. Between the trimmed V and J ends, which lost 2 bases and 5 bases, there was a span of 5 bases. The sequence derives from a man in his forties or fifties who received an inactivated influenza vaccine. The sample in question was PBMCs from blood, obtained around 5 days after vaccination. The V gene is TRBV24-1, the J gene TRBJ2-2, with D hard to call. Here the CDR3 DNA reads TGTGCCACCAGTGATTCGGTAACCGGGGAGCTGTTTTTT. Its translation: CATSDSVTGELFF.